This T cell receptor (beta chain) is from a study of shared clonotypes between healthy human individuals. This table comes from immunoSEQ multiplex PCR, and its TCRdb copy is limited to in-frame clones, with some not included. The sample lists some 2.3 million clones; 93% were seen once. A word on this clone: Different DNA sequences within this sample yield the same CDR3.

CDR1 is SGHNT and CDR2 is YYREEE in the germline V gene (reference sequence). V was cut by 1 base and J by 3 bases, with 9 bases left in between. The CDR3 is 14 residues long. This sequence joins TRBV5-4 and TRBJ2-3, with D unclear. Sequencing was done on a sample of naive CD4+ T cells from PBMCs. Subset noted: CD45RA+ positively selected. The sequence was obtained from a young man in good health. Some clones in this sample may be carry-over from other donors' samples. The DNA of the CDR3 is TGTGCCAGCAGCTTGTCGGGCTCGACAGATACGCAGTATTTT. This gives the protein CASSLSGSTDTQYF.